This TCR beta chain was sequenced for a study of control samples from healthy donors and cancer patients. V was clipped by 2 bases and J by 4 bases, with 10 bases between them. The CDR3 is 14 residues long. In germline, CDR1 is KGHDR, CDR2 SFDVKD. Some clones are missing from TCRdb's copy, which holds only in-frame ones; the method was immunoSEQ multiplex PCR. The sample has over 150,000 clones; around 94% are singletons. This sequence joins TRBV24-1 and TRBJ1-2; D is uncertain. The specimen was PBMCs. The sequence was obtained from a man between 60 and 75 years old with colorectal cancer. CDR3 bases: TGTGCCACCAGTGATTCTACGAGCAGCTATGGCTACACCTTC. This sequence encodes CATSDSTSSYGYTF.